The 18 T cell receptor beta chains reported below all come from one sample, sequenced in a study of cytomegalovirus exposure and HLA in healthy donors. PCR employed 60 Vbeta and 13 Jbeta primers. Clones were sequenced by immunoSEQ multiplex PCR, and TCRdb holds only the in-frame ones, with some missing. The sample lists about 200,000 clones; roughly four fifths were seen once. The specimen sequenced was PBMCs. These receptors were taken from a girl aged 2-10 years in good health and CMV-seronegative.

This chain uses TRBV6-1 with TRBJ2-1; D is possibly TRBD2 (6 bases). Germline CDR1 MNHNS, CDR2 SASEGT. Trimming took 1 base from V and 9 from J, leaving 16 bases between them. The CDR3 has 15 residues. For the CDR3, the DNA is TGTGCCAGCAGTGAAGGGGGGAGGACTTGGGGTGAGCAGTTCTTC. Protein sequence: CASSEGGRTWGEQFF.

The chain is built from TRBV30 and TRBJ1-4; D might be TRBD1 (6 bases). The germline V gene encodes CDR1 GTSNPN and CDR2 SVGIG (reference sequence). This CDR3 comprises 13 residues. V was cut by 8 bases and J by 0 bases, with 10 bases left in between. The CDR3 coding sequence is TGTGCCGGGCAGGGGACAACTAATGAAAAACTGTTTTTT. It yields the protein CAGQGTTNEKLFF.

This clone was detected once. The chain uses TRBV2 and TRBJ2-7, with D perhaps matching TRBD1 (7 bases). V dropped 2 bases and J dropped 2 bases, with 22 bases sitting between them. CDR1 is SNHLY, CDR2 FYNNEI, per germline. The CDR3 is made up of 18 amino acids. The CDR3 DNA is TGTGCCAGCAGTGAATCGTGGTCAGGGGGAGGCCGTACCTACGAGCAGTACTTC. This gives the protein CASSESWSGGGRTYEQYF. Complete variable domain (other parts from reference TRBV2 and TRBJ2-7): EPEVTQTPSHQVTQMGQEVILRCVPISNHLYFYWYRQILGQKVEFLVSFYNNEISEKSEIFDDQFSVERPDGSNFTLKIRSTKLEDSAMYFCASSESWSGGGRTYEQYFGPGTRLTVT.

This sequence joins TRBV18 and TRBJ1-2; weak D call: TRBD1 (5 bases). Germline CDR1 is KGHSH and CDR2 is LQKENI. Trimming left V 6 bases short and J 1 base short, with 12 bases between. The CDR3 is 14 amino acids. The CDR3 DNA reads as TGTGCCAGCTCTCAAGACAGACATAACTATGGCTACACCTTC. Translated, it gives CASSQDRHNYGYTF.

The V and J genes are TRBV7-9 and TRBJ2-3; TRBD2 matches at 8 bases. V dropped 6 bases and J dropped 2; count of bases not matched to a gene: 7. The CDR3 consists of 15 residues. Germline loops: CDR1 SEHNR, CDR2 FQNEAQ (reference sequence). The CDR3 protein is CASRISGTNTDTQYF. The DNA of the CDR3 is TGTGCCAGCAGGATTAGCGGGACCAACACAGATACGCAGTATTTT.

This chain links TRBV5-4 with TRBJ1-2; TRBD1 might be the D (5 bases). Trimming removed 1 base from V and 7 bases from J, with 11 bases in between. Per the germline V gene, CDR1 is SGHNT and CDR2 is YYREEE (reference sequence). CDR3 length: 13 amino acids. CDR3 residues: CASSLYGRAGYTF. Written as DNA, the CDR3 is TGTGCCAGCAGCTTGTACGGCAGGGCTGGCTACACCTTC. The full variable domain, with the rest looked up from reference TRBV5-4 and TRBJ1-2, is ETGVTQSPTHLIKTRGQQVTLRCSSQSGHNTVSWYQQALGQGPQFIFQYYREEENGRGNFPPRFSGLQFPNYSSELNVNALELDDSALYLCASSLYGRAGYTFGSGTRLTVV.

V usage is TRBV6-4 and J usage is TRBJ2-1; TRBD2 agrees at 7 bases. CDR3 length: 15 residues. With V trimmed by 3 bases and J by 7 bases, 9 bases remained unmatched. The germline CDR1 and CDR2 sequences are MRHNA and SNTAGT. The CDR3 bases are TGTGCCAGCAGTGAAGACTCCTCGGGGGGAAATGAGCAGTTCTTC. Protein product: CASSEDSSGGNEQFF.

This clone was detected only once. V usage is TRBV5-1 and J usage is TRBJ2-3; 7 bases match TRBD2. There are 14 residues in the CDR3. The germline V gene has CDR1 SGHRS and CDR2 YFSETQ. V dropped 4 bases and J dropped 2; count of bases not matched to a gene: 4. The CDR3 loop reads CASSRLALTDTQYF. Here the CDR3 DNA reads TGCGCCAGCAGCCGACTAGCTCTCACAGATACGCAGTATTTT.

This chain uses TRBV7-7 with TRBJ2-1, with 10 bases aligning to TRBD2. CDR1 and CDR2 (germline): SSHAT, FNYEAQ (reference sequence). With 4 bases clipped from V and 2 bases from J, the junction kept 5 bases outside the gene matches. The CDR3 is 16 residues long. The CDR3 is CASSSSGGAAYNEQFF. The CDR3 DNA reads TGTGCCAGCAGCTCCAGCGGGGGGGCCGCCTACAATGAGCAGTTCTTC.

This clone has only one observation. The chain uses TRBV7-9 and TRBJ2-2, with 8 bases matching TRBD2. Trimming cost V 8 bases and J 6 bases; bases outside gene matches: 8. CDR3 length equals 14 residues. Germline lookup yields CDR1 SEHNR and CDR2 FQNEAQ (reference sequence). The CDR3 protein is CASGRGGSAGELFF. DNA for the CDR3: TGTGCCAGCGGCCGGGGGGGCTCGGCCGGGGAGCTGTTTTTT.

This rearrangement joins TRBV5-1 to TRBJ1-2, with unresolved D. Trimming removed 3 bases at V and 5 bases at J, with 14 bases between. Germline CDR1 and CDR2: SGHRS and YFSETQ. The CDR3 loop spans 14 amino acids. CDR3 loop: CASSSGPPGYGYTF. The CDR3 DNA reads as TGCGCCAGCAGCTCCGGGCCTCCGGGGTATGGCTACACCTTC.

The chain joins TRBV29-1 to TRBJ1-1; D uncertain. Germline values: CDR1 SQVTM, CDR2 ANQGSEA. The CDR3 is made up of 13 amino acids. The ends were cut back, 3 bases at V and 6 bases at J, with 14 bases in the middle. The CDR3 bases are TGCAGCGTTGATATTGAACGGGAGGCTGAAGCTTTCTTT. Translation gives CSVDIEREAEAFF.

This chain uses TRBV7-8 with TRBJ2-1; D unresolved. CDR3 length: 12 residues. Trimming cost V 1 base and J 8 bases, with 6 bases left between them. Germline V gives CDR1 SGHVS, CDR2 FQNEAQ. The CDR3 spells CASSLVLDEQFF. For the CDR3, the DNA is TGTGCCAGCAGCTTAGTTCTTGATGAGCAGTTCTTC.

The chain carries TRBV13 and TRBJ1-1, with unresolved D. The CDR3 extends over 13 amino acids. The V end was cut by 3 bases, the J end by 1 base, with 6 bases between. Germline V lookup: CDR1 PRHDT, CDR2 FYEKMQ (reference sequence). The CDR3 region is CASSLAGNTEAFF. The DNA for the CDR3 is TGTGCCAGCAGCTTGGCAGGGAACACTGAAGCTTTCTTT.

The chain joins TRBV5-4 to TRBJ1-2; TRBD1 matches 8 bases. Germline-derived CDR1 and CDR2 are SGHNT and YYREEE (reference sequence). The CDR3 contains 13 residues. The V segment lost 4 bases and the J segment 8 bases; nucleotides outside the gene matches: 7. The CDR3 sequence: CASSISQGAGYTF. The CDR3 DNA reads TGTGCCAGCAGCATTTCCCAGGGGGCCGGCTACACCTTC.

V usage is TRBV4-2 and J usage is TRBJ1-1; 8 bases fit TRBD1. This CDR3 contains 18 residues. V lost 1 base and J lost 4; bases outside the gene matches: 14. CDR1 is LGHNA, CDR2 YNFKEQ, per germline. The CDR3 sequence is CASSQALVTGEGGTEAFF. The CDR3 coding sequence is TGTGCCAGCAGCCAAGCGCTAGTGACAGGGGAGGGAGGCACTGAAGCTTTCTTT.

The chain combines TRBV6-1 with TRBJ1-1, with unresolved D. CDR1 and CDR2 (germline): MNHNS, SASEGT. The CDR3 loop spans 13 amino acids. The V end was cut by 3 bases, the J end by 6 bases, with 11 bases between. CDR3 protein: CASSDLKRPEAFF. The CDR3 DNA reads TGTGCCAGCAGTGATTTAAAGAGGCCTGAAGCTTTCTTT.

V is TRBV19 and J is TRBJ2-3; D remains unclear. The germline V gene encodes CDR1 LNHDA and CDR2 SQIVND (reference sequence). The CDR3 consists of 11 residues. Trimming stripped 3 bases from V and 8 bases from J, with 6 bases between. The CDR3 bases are TGTGCCAGTAGTATCGAGGTTACGCAGTATTTT. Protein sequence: CASSIEVTQYF.